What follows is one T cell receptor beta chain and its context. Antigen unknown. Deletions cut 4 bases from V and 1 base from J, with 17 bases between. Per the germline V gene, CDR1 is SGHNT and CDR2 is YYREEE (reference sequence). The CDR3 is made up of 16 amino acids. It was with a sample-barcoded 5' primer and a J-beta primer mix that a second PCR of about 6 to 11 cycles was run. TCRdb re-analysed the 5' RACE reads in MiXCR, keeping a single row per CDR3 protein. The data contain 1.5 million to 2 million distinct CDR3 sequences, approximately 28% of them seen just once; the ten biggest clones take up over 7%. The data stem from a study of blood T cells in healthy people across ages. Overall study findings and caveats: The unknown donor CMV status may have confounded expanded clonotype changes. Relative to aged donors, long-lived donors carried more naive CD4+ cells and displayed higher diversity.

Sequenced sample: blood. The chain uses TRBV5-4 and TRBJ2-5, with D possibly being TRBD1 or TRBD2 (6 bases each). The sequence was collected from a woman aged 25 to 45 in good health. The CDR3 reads CASSNEGGGGQETQYF. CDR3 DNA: TGTGCCAGCAGCAATGAGGGGGGTGGGGGCCAAGAGACCCAGTACTTC.